A single sample is the source of the 22 T cell receptor beta chains below, sequenced in a study of cytomegalovirus exposure and HLA in healthy donors. The primer mix had 60 Vbeta and 13 Jbeta primers. Sequencing used immunoSEQ multiplex PCR; TCRdb keeps in-frame clones, though not all of them. The table shows about 190,000 clones, with about 81% occurring only once. Sequences were obtained from PBMCs. These receptors were collected from a woman between 18 and 29 years old in good health and CMV-seropositive.

The J gene is TRBJ2-3, the V gene TRBV5-4; TRBD1 might be the D (5 bases). CDR1 is SGHNT, CDR2 YYREEE, per germline (reference sequence). This CDR3 spans 15 amino acids. V lost 4 bases and J lost 3, with 15 bases in between. The CDR3 sequence is CASSPDAGSTDTQYF. The CDR3 nucleotides read TGTGCCAGCAGCCCGGATGCAGGGTCGACAGATACGCAGTATTTT.

The chain links TRBV5-4 to TRBJ2-7; D is possibly TRBD1 (6 bases). Germline V lookup: CDR1 SGHNT, CDR2 YYREEE (reference sequence). The V and J ends lost 4 bases and 2 bases respectively, with 13 bases between them. The CDR3 runs 14 residues. Here the CDR3 reads CASSAVRGTYEQYF. The CDR3 region has the DNA TGTGCCAGCAGCGCTGTCAGGGGTACCTACGAGCAGTACTTC.

This clone is a singleton in its sample. The chain is built from TRBV7-9 and TRBJ1-2; D gene uncertain. Germline values: CDR1 SEHNR, CDR2 FQNEAQ (reference sequence). CDR3 length: 13 amino acids. V was cut by 7 bases and J by 8 bases, with 17 bases left in between. CDR3 in amino acids: CASTLEGAGGYTF. CDR3 DNA sequence: TGTGCCAGCACTCTAGAGGGAGCGGGGGGCTACACCTTC.

This clone was counted a few times. V and J are TRBV5-1 and TRBJ1-4, with D tentatively TRBD1 (6 bases). Trimming left V 4 bases short and J 4 bases short, with 14 bases between. The V gene's germline CDR1 is SGHRS and CDR2 YFSETQ. The CDR3 covers 15 residues. The CDR3 sequence: CASSPRGGRNEKLFF. In DNA form, the CDR3 reads TGCGCCAGCAGCCCCCGGGGGGGGCGTAATGAAAAACTGTTTTTT.

This clone has more than one count but fewer than ten. The genes are TRBV4-2 and TRBJ2-1; 8 bases are shared with TRBD2. With 5 bases clipped from V and 8 bases from J, the junction kept 17 bases outside the gene matches. Germline CDR1 LGHNA, CDR2 YNFKEQ. The CDR3 runs to 17 residues. The CDR3 protein is CASSGRGGGQRVDEQFF. The CDR3 nucleotides read TGTGCCAGCAGCGGAAGGGGCGGGGGGCAACGAGTGGATGAGCAGTTCTTC.

The CDR3 spells CASSPAVAGGPSYEQYF. The DNA for the CDR3 is TGCGCCAGCAGCCCGGCGGTAGCGGGGGGACCCTCCTACGAGCAGTACTTC. The chain employs TRBV5-1 and TRBJ2-7, with TRBD2 matching 10 bases. Germline CDR1 is SGHRS and CDR2 is YFSETQ. V lost 4 bases and J lost 0; bases outside the gene matches: 10. CDR3 size: 17 residues. Looking up the rest from reference TRBV5-1 and TRBJ2-7 gives the full variable domain: KAGVTQTPRYLIKTRGQQVTLSCSPISGHRSVSWYQQTPGQGLQFLFEYFSETQRNKGNFPGRFSGRQFSNSRSEMNVSTLELGDSALYLCASSPAVAGGPSYEQYFGPGTRLTVT.

This rearrangement joins TRBV2 to TRBJ1-2, with 7 bases identical to TRBD1. CDR1 and CDR2 from the germline V gene are SNHLY and FYNNEI. This CDR3 spans 15 amino acids. With 1 base clipped from V and 4 bases from J, the junction kept 6 bases outside the gene matches. CDR3 residues: CASSEGRGPLYGYTF. The CDR3 DNA reads TGTGCCAGCAGTGAAGGGAGGGGGCCGCTCTATGGCTACACCTTC.

J is TRBJ1-3 and V is TRBV13, with D uncertain. The CDR3 consists of 14 residues. The ends were cut back, 5 bases at V and 0 bases at J, with 8 bases in the middle. CDR1 and CDR2 from the germline V gene are PRHDT and FYEKMQ (reference sequence). CDR3 sequence reads: CASSPGYSGNTIYF. The DNA of the CDR3 is TGTGCCAGCAGCCCCGGGTACTCTGGAAACACCATATATTTT.

This clone appeared a single time. The chain links TRBV19 to TRBJ1-5; the match to TRBD1 covers 7 bases. After removal of 6 bases from V and 3 bases from J, the junction contained 5 bases not matched to a gene. This CDR3 has 14 residues. Germline CDR1 is LNHDA and CDR2 is SQIVND (reference sequence). This CDR3 reads CASRGGQANQPQHF. CDR3 DNA: TGTGCCAGTAGGGGAGGACAGGCCAATCAGCCCCAGCATTTT.

This rearrangement joins TRBV11-3 to TRBJ2-2; TRBD2 is a possible D gene (5 bases). CDR1 is SGHNT, CDR2 YENEEA, per germline. The CDR3 is 14 residues long. V gave up 5 bases and J gave up 6 bases, with 13 bases separating them. CDR3 nucleotides: TGTGCCAGCAGCCAGGACGGGGTACCCGGGGAGCTGTTTTTT. Translated: CASSQDGVPGELFF.

DNA of the CDR3: TGTGCTAGTGGTTTGGTGGCCCAGCAGTACTTC. Translated, it gives CASGLVAQQYF. The chain uses TRBV12-5 and TRBJ2-7, with D uncertain. CDR3 length: 11 residues. The V end was cut by 0 bases, the J end by 8 bases, with 5 bases between. Per the germline V gene, CDR1 is LGHNT and CDR2 is FRNRAP.

The rearrangement uses TRBV14 and TRBJ2-6, with 8 positions matching TRBD1. The CDR3 length is 18 residues. Germline trimming cut 0 bases from V and 4 bases from J; bases unmatched to any gene: 8. The germline gives CDR1 SGHDN, CDR2 FVKESK. In DNA, the CDR3 is TGTGCCAGCAGCCAAGATTGGCGGACAGGGACGGGGGCCAACGTCCTGACTTTC. Translating gives CASSQDWRTGTGANVLTF.

V gene TRBV6-6 combines with J gene TRBJ2-3; 8 bases fit TRBD2. Germline CDR1 reads MNHNY; CDR2 reads SVGAGI (reference sequence). This CDR3 contains 14 residues. V lost 6 bases and J lost 2; bases outside the gene matches: 4. The CDR3 sequence is CASRPGGATDTQYF. CDR3 sequence (DNA): TGTGCCAGCAGACCGGGGGGGGCCACAGATACGCAGTATTTT.

The V and J genes are TRBV30 and TRBJ1-1; 7 nucleotides match TRBD1. The CDR3 has 13 amino acids. The germline V gene encodes CDR1 GTSNPN and CDR2 SVGIG (reference sequence). Unmatched junction bases numbered 6, after V lost 4 bases and J lost 4 bases. This CDR3 reads CAWNSAGGTEAFF. CDR3 sequence (DNA): TGTGCCTGGAACTCCGCAGGGGGCACTGAAGCTTTCTTT.

This chain joins TRBV5-5 and TRBJ2-7, with 11 bases fitting TRBD1. V trimming: 4 bases; J trimming: 5 bases; junction bases outside the gene matches: 5. CDR3 length: 14 amino acids. The germline V gene has CDR1 SGHKS and CDR2 YYEKEE (reference sequence). CDR3 residues: CASSTGQGGDEQYF. CDR3 DNA: TGTGCCAGCAGCACGGGACAGGGGGGCGACGAGCAGTACTTC.

The chain is built from TRBV6-6 and TRBJ2-5, with D tentatively TRBD2 (5 bases). There are 14 residues in the CDR3. Germline V lookup: CDR1 MNHNY, CDR2 SVGAGI (reference sequence). V gave up 0 bases and J gave up 5 bases, with 10 bases separating them. CDR3 sequence reads: CASSYSRGPETQYF. CDR3 in DNA: TGTGCCAGCAGTTACTCGCGAGGGCCGGAGACCCAGTACTTC.

The V call is TRBV5-6, the J call TRBJ1-6; possible D gene TRBD1, 6 bases. The CDR3 covers 17 residues. Germline V CDR1 and CDR2: SGHDT, YYEEEE. Deletions cut 2 bases from V and 3 bases from J, with 15 bases between. The DNA of the CDR3 is TGTGCCAGCAGCTTTTCTTCCCCAGGGGACTATAATTCACCCCTCCACTTT. Translation: CASSFSSPGDYNSPLHF.

The chain carries TRBV7-6 and TRBJ1-5; 7 bases map to TRBD1. CDR3 length: 14 amino acids. The V gene end was trimmed by 1 base and the J gene end by 7 bases; junction bases not matched to a gene: 4. CDR1 and CDR2 from the germline V gene are SGHVS and FNYEAQ. The CDR3 region has the DNA TGTGCCAGCAGCTTAGTAACAGGGGAACAGCCCCAGCATTTT. It specifies CASSLVTGEQPQHF.

The chain uses TRBV5-5 and TRBJ2-7; tentative D call: TRBD2 (5 bases). The V gene lost 0 bases and the J gene lost 5 bases, with 15 bases spanning the gap. The CDR3 spans 15 residues. Germline CDR1 SGHKS, CDR2 YYEKEE (reference sequence). The CDR3 spells CASSLVVLPGDEQYF. In DNA, the CDR3 is TGTGCCAGCAGCTTGGTGGTGCTCCCCGGGGACGAGCAGTACTTC.

The chain is built from TRBV5-4 and TRBJ1-1; TRBD1 matches 10 bases. The CDR3 is made up of 14 amino acids. V was pared by 4 bases and J by 6 bases, with 6 bases of the junction left unmatched. Germline V CDR1 and CDR2: SGHNT, YYREEE (reference sequence). The CDR3 here is CASSTDRGSAEAFF. The CDR3 DNA is TGTGCCAGCAGCACGGACAGGGGGAGCGCTGAAGCTTTCTTT.

V is TRBV10-1 and J is TRBJ2-7, with 9 bases lining up with TRBD2. The V gene's germline CDR1 is WNHNN and CDR2 SYGVQD (reference sequence). The CDR3 is 15 residues long. J was trimmed by 9 bases and V by 0 bases; bases with no gene match: 9. CDR3: CASSESIASGARQYF. CDR3 nucleotide sequence: TGCGCCAGCAGTGAGTCGATCGCTAGCGGGGCTAGGCAGTACTTC.

The J gene is TRBJ1-5, the V gene TRBV10-3; 7 bases are a match to TRBD1. The CDR3 totals 14 residues. Unmatched junction bases numbered 6, after V lost 10 bases and J lost 0 bases. Germline V CDR1 and CDR2: ENHRY, SYGVKD. The CDR3, as DNA: TGTGCCACCCAGACAGGGAATAGCAATCAGCCCCAGCATTTT. Its translation is CATQTGNSNQPQHF.